This T cell receptor (beta chain) comes out of a study of CD8+ T cells in alopecia areata. Germline-derived CDR1 and CDR2 are MNHEY and SVGAGI. This CDR3 region has 11 residues. Trimming removed 5 bases from V and 7 bases from J, with 9 bases in between. The sample's treatment: oral pan-JAK inhibitor, 5-10 mg twice daily. cDNA serving as the sequencing template came from extracted, reverse transcribed RNA. Clones were read by immunoSEQ multiplex PCR, and TCRdb kept only the in-frame ones, dropping some. The sample consists of 100,000 or so clones, 60% of them appearing once. The V call is TRBV6-5, the J call TRBJ2-7; D possibly corresponds to TRBD2 (5 bases). Here the sequenced sample was CD8+ T cells sorted from blood, taken at roughly week 58, from a patient treated with tofacitinib. The clonotype was recovered from a human donor with alopecia areata. The CDR3 sequence: CASSPGGEQYF. The CDR3 region has the DNA TGTGCCAGCAGTCCAGGCGGGGAGCAGTACTTC.